A selection of T cell receptor beta chains follows, all from one sample in a study of shared clonotypes between healthy human individuals. Method: immunoSEQ multiplex PCR; TCRdb's copy keeps in-frame clones and lacks some. The sample yields some 2,100,000 clones, 90% to 96% seen once. Sequenced material: naive CD4+ T cells sorted from blood. These receptor sequences come from a young man in good health. Both conserved end residues are part of each CDR3. The D gene is left open where the match is weak. Size is stated for part of the rows, as once, few or many counts, or as a class when the clone is expanded.

CDR3 DNA: TGTGCCAGCAGCTCACGACAGGGAAGATATGGCTACACCTTC
CDR3 protein: CASSSRQGRYGYTF
clone size: .
D gene: TRBD1
V gene: TRBV7-8
J gene: TRBJ1-2

CDR3 DNA: TGTGCCAGCAGCGGGACGCTCCCCCGGGGGAACTATGGCTACACCTTC
CDR3 protein: CASSGTLPRGNYGYTF
clone size: few
D gene: .
V gene: TRBV7-9
J gene: TRBJ1-2

CDR3 DNA: TGTGCCTGGAGTGTAATGACAGGACGCGAGCAGTACTTC
CDR3 protein: CAWSVMTGREQYF
clone size: .
D gene: .
V gene: TRBV30
J gene: TRBJ2-7

CDR3 DNA: TGTGCCAGCAGCTTATCAGGGAGGGGAGGCTATGGCTACACCTTC
CDR3 protein: CASSLSGRGGYGYTF
clone size: .
D gene: .
V gene: TRBV7-2
J gene: TRBJ1-2

CDR3 DNA: TGTGCCAGCAGCTCGCGGACAGGGACTAATGAAAAACTGTTTTTT
CDR3 protein: CASSSRTGTNEKLFF
clone size: .
D gene: TRBD1
V gene: TRBV9
J gene: TRBJ1-4

CDR3 DNA: TGTGCCAGCAGCGTATTTATGCAGGGGGCCTCCCAAGAGACCCAGTACTTC
CDR3 protein: CASSVFMQGASQETQYF
clone size: .
D gene: TRBD1
V gene: TRBV9
J gene: TRBJ2-5

CDR3 DNA: TGCGCCAGCACCCCTAAGCTGGGATTAGGTAGAGATGAGCAGTTCTTC
CDR3 protein: CASTPKLGLGRDEQFF
clone size: .
D gene: .
V gene: TRBV5-1
J gene: TRBJ2-1

CDR3 DNA: TGTGCCAGCAGCCCTAGCGGGAGTACCGGAGATACGCAGTATTTT
CDR3 protein: CASSPSGSTGDTQYF
clone size: .
D gene: TRBD2
V gene: TRBV7-9
J gene: TRBJ2-3

CDR3 DNA: TGCGCCAGCAGCCAACTGACGCTTACCAACACCGGGGAGCTGTTTTTT
CDR3 protein: CASSQLTLTNTGELFF
clone size: once
D gene: .
V gene: TRBV4-1
J gene: TRBJ2-2

CDR3 DNA: TGTGCCAGCAGTTTATCAGGGCCACTGAACACTGAAGCTTTCTTT
CDR3 protein: CASSLSGPLNTEAFF
clone size: .
D gene: .
V gene: TRBV27
J gene: TRBJ1-1

CDR3 DNA: TGTGCCAGCAGTTATGGACTAGCGGAATCCCAAGAGACCCAGTACTTC
CDR3 protein: CASSYGLAESQETQYF
clone size: .
D gene: TRBD2
V gene: TRBV6-6
J gene: TRBJ2-5

CDR3 DNA: TGTGCCAGCAGTCTGGACAGGGCCGAGCAGTACTTC
CDR3 protein: CASSLDRAEQYF
clone size: .
D gene: TRBD1
V gene: TRBV6-5
J gene: TRBJ2-7

CDR3 DNA: TGTGCCAGCAGCGCCGGGGGACTAGTCTACGAGCAGTACTTC
CDR3 protein: CASSAGGLVYEQYF
clone size: .
D gene: TRBD2
V gene: TRBV9
J gene: TRBJ2-7

CDR3 DNA: TGCGCCAGCAGCCAAGCACTAGCGGGACCCTACGAGCAGTACTTC
CDR3 protein: CASSQALAGPYEQYF
clone size: .
D gene: TRBD2
V gene: TRBV4-3
J gene: TRBJ2-7

CDR3 DNA: TGTGCCAGCAGTTTATCAAGCTACGAGCAGTACTTC
CDR3 protein: CASSLSSYEQYF
clone size: .
D gene: .
V gene: TRBV28
J gene: TRBJ2-7

CDR3 DNA: TGCAGCGTCCCTGGCAGCGGCACCGGGGAGCTGTTTTTT
CDR3 protein: CSVPGSGTGELFF
clone size: .
D gene: .
V gene: TRBV29-1
J gene: TRBJ2-2

CDR3 DNA: TGTGCCAGCTCACTTATCCGGGGGGAGACCCAGTACTTC
CDR3 protein: CASSLIRGETQYF
clone size: .
D gene: .
V gene: TRBV18
J gene: TRBJ2-5

CDR3 DNA: TGCGCCAGCAGCCAAGATTTGCCACCCTCCAATTCACCCCTCCACTTT
CDR3 protein: CASSQDLPPSNSPLHF
clone size: .
D gene: .
V gene: TRBV4-3
J gene: TRBJ1-6

CDR3 DNA: TGCGCCAGCAAGGAGGGCGGGAACACCGGGGAGCTGTTTTTT
CDR3 protein: CASKEGGNTGELFF
clone size: .
D gene: .
V gene: TRBV10-1
J gene: TRBJ2-2

CDR3 DNA: TGTGCCAGCAGCTTGGGAGCGCTGTTCGTAAGGGACACTGAAGCTTTCTTT
CDR3 protein: CASSLGALFVRDTEAFF
clone size: .
D gene: .
V gene: TRBV5-6
J gene: TRBJ1-1

CDR3 DNA: TGTGCCAGCAGCTTTATGGGGGGATGGACTGAAGCTTTCTTT
CDR3 protein: CASSFMGGWTEAFF
clone size: .
D gene: .
V gene: TRBV7-9
J gene: TRBJ1-1

CDR3 DNA: TGTGCCAGCAGTTACAGGGGGCTCGGGACTGAAGCTTTCTTT
CDR3 protein: CASSYRGLGTEAFF
clone size: .
D gene: TRBD1
V gene: TRBV28
J gene: TRBJ1-1

CDR3 DNA: TGTGCCAGCAGTTTACACACTAGCGGTTGGAGTCAGTATTTT
CDR3 protein: CASSLHTSGWSQYF
clone size: .
D gene: TRBD2
V gene: TRBV28
J gene: TRBJ2-3

CDR3 DNA: TGTGCCAGCAGCCCAGCGGAGGACACCGGGGAGCTGTTTTTT
CDR3 protein: CASSPAEDTGELFF
clone size: once
D gene: .
V gene: TRBV7-6
J gene: TRBJ2-2

CDR3 DNA: TGCGCCAGCAGCCAAGCGACGACAGCTCAGTACTTC
CDR3 protein: CASSQATTAQYF
clone size: few
D gene: .
V gene: TRBV4-1
J gene: TRBJ2-7

CDR3 DNA: TGTGCCAGCTCACAGGACCTAAATTCACCCCTCCACTTT
CDR3 protein: CASSQDLNSPLHF
clone size: .
D gene: .
V gene: TRBV18
J gene: TRBJ1-6

CDR3 DNA: TGCGCCAGCAGGGACCTGACAGGGGATGGCTACACCTTC
CDR3 protein: CASRDLTGDGYTF
clone size: .
D gene: TRBD1
V gene: TRBV5-1
J gene: TRBJ1-2

CDR3 DNA: TGTGCCAGCAGTTACCTTGCGGTGAACACTGAAGCTTTCTTT
CDR3 protein: CASSYLAVNTEAFF
clone size: .
D gene: .
V gene: TRBV6-5
J gene: TRBJ1-1

CDR3 DNA: TGTGCCAGTAGTATGGGACCCTATAATTCACCCCTCCACTTT
CDR3 protein: CASSMGPYNSPLHF
clone size: .
D gene: .
V gene: TRBV19
J gene: TRBJ1-6

CDR3 DNA: TGTGCCAGCAGTGAAAAAAATCGGGCCTCATATACTGAAGCTTTCTTT
CDR3 protein: CASSEKNRASYTEAFF
clone size: once
D gene: .
V gene: TRBV6-1
J gene: TRBJ1-1

CDR3 DNA: TGTGCCAGCAGCTTAGACCCAGCCGAGGCAGGACCGAAGGGTTACTTC
CDR3 protein: CASSLDPAEAGPKGYF
clone size: .
D gene: .
V gene: TRBV11-2
J gene: TRBJ2-4

CDR3 DNA: TGTGCCAGCAGTGGTGGGAATGAAAAACTGTTTTTT
CDR3 protein: CASSGGNEKLFF
clone size: .
D gene: .
V gene: TRBV6-6
J gene: TRBJ1-4

CDR3 DNA: TGTGCCAGCAGCTTAGCCGGGGCCCAGGGAGGACCCCTCCACTTT
CDR3 protein: CASSLAGAQGGPLHF
clone size: .
D gene: .
V gene: TRBV7-9
J gene: TRBJ1-6

CDR3 DNA: TGCGCCAGCAGCACCTGGGGGGGCGGTACGCAGTATTTT
CDR3 protein: CASSTWGGGTQYF
clone size: .
D gene: .
V gene: TRBV5-1
J gene: TRBJ2-3

CDR3 DNA: TGCGCCAGCAGCTTCTGGGGGGCCGACACTGAAGCTTTCTTT
CDR3 protein: CASSFWGADTEAFF
clone size: .
D gene: .
V gene: TRBV5-1
J gene: TRBJ1-1